This T cell receptor beta chain was retrieved from a study of blood T cell repertoires in COVID-19. As for the study in general: Collection of acute and convalescent COVID-19 samples took place in the United States, Italy and Spain. In each case, the material was cDNA or gDNA derived from T cells, B-cell-depleted T cells, or PBMCs.

In the study's own analysis: Researchers report that nucleated cell counts were estimated from reference gene primer amplification. TCRdb's copy holds only in-frame clones and misses some; the assay was immunoSEQ multiplex PCR. Clone size and V and J calls were adopted from that table, with D and trimming inferred from the DNA. The table shows over 85,000 clones, with about 85% occurring only once. This receptor was identified in a man older than 75 with acute or convalescent COVID-19. Sequenced sample: peripheral blood.

The CDR3 is CASSLGTGAGNTIYF. In nucleotides, the CDR3 is TGCGCCAGCAGCCTCGGGACAGGGGCTGGAAACACCATATATTTT. The rearrangement links TRBV10-1 to TRBJ1-3; TRBD1 matches at 10 bases. V shed 6 bases and J 2 bases; nucleotides not matched to a gene: 4. CDR3 length equals 15 residues. CDR1 is WNHNN, CDR2 SYGVQD, per germline (reference sequence).